The 30 T cell receptor beta chains in this list originate from one sample, sequenced in a study of post-analysis software for immune sequencing data. The antigens these receptors bind are not known. Unique molecular identifiers were built into the TCR beta cDNA libraries. TCRdb reprocessed the PCR reads via MiXCR and lists one record per CDR3 protein. The sample holds approximately 660,000 distinct CDR3 sequences, 59% seen once. Findings of the study overall: The five TRBV segments detected at higher frequency in patients than in controls included TRBV5-6, TRBV5-1 and TRBV20-1.

The material sequenced was blood. The receptors stem from a girl aged 2-10 years with multiple sclerosis.

With respect to this clonotype: It may be a read error: a sequence one base away is much more abundant. The rearrangement links TRBV6-1 to TRBJ2-1; 11 bases map to TRBD2. The V and J ends lost 2 bases and 10 bases, in that order; junction bases with no gene match: 7. Germline V lookup: CDR1 MNHNS, CDR2 SASEGT. This CDR3 has 15 residues. The CDR3 is CASSEIAGGRSEQFF. CDR3 DNA: TGTGCCAGCAGTGAAATAGCGGGAGGGCGTTCCGAGCAGTTCTTC.

This clonotype was seen just once. The chain joins TRBV20-1 to TRBJ2-7; D is possibly TRBD2 (7 bases). Germline values: CDR1 DFQATT, CDR2 SNEGSKA (reference sequence). V lost 6 bases to trimming and J lost 2 bases, with 26 bases between them. This CDR3 has 17 amino acids. The CDR3 DNA is TGCAGTGCAGTACGAGGGGGGGGAGGTACATCGGCCTACGAGCAGTACTTC. Translation: CSAVRGGGGTSAYEQYF.

The chain is built from TRBV27 and TRBJ2-3; 7 bases are shared with TRBD2. In germline, CDR1 is MNHEY, CDR2 SMNVEV (reference sequence). Germline trimming cut 10 bases from V and 1 base from J; bases unmatched to any gene: 14. The CDR3 loop spans 16 amino acids. CDR3 amino acids: CATTLKPGLRTDTQYF. The CDR3 DNA is TGTGCCACAACCTTGAAACCGGGACTACGCACAGATACGCAGTATTTT.

This clonotype was counted only a few times. The rearrangement uses TRBV9 and TRBJ2-1; the match to TRBD2 covers 9 bases. The CDR3 has 16 residues. Germline V gene sequence: CDR1 SGDLS, CDR2 YYNGEE. V was clipped by 3 bases and J by 3 bases; unmatched bases: 7. CDR3 in amino acids: CASSASSGESYNEQFF. The CDR3 nucleotides are TGTGCCAGCAGCGCATCTAGCGGGGAGAGCTACAATGAGCAGTTCTTC.

The rearrangement joins TRBV12-3 or TRBV12-4 to TRBJ2-4; weak D call: TRBD2 (5 bases). The end of the DNA fits TRBJ2-5 better, so the J call may be wrong. The CDR3 runs 14 residues. The CDR3, as DNA: TGTGCCAGCAGTTTAGGGGCGGGCTCAGGGACCCAGTACTTC. It specifies CASSLGAGSGTQYF.

The rearrangement uses TRBV29-1 and TRBJ2-1; TRBD1 matches at 11 bases. CDR3 size: 15 residues. V dropped 7 bases and J dropped 5; count of bases not matched to a gene: 10. CDR1 SQVTM and CDR2 ANQGSEA come from the germline V gene. CDR3 amino acids: CSGRDRGAGDNEQFF. The CDR3 region has the DNA TGCAGCGGCCGGGACAGGGGGGCCGGCGACAATGAGCAGTTCTTC.

This sequence joins TRBV18 and TRBJ1-3, with TRBD1 matching 7 bases. CDR1 is KGHSH, CDR2 LQKENI, per germline. The CDR3 spans 15 residues. V lost 3 bases and J lost 4; bases outside the gene matches: 6. The CDR3 DNA is TGTGCCAGCTCACCTACCGGGACAGAAGGAAACACCATATATTTT. Its protein is CASSPTGTEGNTIYF.

The chain has TRBV2 and TRBJ2-7; D remains ambiguous. The germline gives CDR1 SNHLY, CDR2 FYNNEI. The CDR3 runs to 13 residues. The V end was cut by 8 bases, the J end by 1 base, with 12 bases between. DNA of the CDR3: TGTGCCAGCTGCAGGCTTCCTTCCTACGAGCAGTACTTC. Translating gives CASCRLPSYEQYF.

The CDR3 region has the DNA TGCAGTGCCCAGAGCCCCGGACTAGCGGGACTCATGGGGTCGGGCGAGCAGTACTTC. This encodes CSAQSPGLAGLMGSGEQYF. V usage is TRBV20-1 and J usage is TRBJ2-5; 12 nucleotides match TRBD2. Matching the DNA end better, TRBJ2-7 makes the J call doubtful. CDR1 is DFQATT and CDR2 is SNEGSKA in the germline V gene (reference sequence). The CDR3 is 19 residues long.

J is TRBJ2-1 and V is TRBV5-1; TRBD2 matches at 9 bases. The ends lost 4 bases at V and 0 bases at J; junction bases unmatched: 2. The CDR3 sequence is 15 residues long. Germline values: CDR1 SGHRS, CDR2 YFSETQ. The CDR3 here is CASSPSGNSYNEQFF. DNA for the CDR3: TGCGCCAGCAGCCCTAGCGGGAACTCCTACAATGAGCAGTTCTTC.

This clonotype has a handful of counts. The rearrangement links TRBV27 to TRBJ1-2, with 8 positions matching TRBD1. There are 19 residues in the CDR3. Germline V lookup: CDR1 MNHEY, CDR2 SMNVEV (reference sequence). The trim removed 0 bases at V and 1 base at J, leaving 13 bases unmatched. This CDR3 reads CASSLSRTGSDSFNYGYTF. In DNA form, the CDR3 reads TGTGCCAGCAGTTTATCGCGGACAGGGAGCGATTCTTTTAACTATGGCTACACCTTC.

The chain carries TRBV5-1 and TRBJ2-3, with 10 positions matching TRBD1. The germline V gene encodes CDR1 SGHRS and CDR2 YFSETQ. CDR3 length: 16 residues. V lost 7 bases, J lost 4 bases, and 12 bases stayed unmatched. In DNA, the CDR3 is TGCGCCAGCTGCTACCAACCCGGGACAGGGGCAGATACGCAGTATTTT. This sequence encodes CASCYQPGTGADTQYF.

The rearrangement uses TRBV29-1 and TRBJ1-1; D is unclear. Germline loops: CDR1 SQVTM, CDR2 ANQGSEA. Trimming took off 2 bases at V and 4 bases at J, with 14 bases between the two ends. This CDR3 region has 14 residues. The CDR3: CSVEIPPVCTEAFF. As DNA, the CDR3 is TGCAGCGTTGAAATCCCCCCAGTATGCACTGAAGCTTTCTTT.

This chain uses TRBV5-1 with TRBJ2-1, with D possibly being TRBD2 (5 bases). Germline V gene sequence: CDR1 SGHRS, CDR2 YFSETQ. V was pared by 9 bases and J by 7 bases, with 11 bases between. The CDR3 has 11 residues. The DNA for the CDR3 is TGCGCCACCTCTACGGGGAATGAGCAGTTCTTC. Its translation is CATSTGNEQFF.

The V and J genes are TRBV7-2 and TRBJ1-2; TRBD1 aligns across 10 bases. Germline lookup yields CDR1 SGHTA and CDR2 FQGNSA. This CDR3 comprises 14 residues. V lost 7 bases, J lost 8 bases, and 10 bases stayed unmatched. The CDR3, as DNA: TGTGCCAGCATTCCTACGACAGGGGGCTTCGGCTACACCTTC. This translates into CASIPTTGGFGYTF. Full variable domain (rest looked up from reference TRBV7-2 and TRBJ1-2): GAGVSQSPSNKVTEKGKDVELRCDPISGHTALYWYRQSLGQGLEFLIYFQGNSAPDKSGLPSDRFSAERTGGSVSTLTIQRTQQEDSAVYLCASIPTTGGFGYTFGSGTRLTVV.

The sample holds one count of this clonotype. The J gene is TRBJ2-7, the V gene TRBV12-3 or TRBV12-4; either TRBD1 or TRBD2 may fit D (5 bases each). The V end was cut by 5 bases, the J end by 7 bases, with 15 bases between. The CDR3 runs 13 residues. For the CDR3, the DNA is TGTGCCAGCAGTCCCGGGACCCCTCCGGAGCAGTACTTC. It yields the protein CASSPGTPPEQYF.

This clonotype was picked up many times. The genes are TRBV12-5 and TRBJ2-1, with D possibly matching TRBD1 (5 bases). The CDR3 has 13 residues. The V and J ends lost 2 bases and 8 bases respectively, with 10 bases between them. CDR1 is LGHNT and CDR2 is FRNRAP in the germline V gene. The CDR3 DNA reads as TGTGCTAGTGGTTTGAGGGGCATGGATGAGCAGTTCTTC. Its protein is CASGLRGMDEQFF.

The chain links TRBV29-1 to TRBJ2-1; a possible D gene is TRBD1 (6 bases). The V gene lost 4 bases and the J gene lost 10 bases, with 17 bases spanning the gap. CDR1 and CDR2 from the germline V gene are SQVTM and ANQGSEA. The CDR3 extends over 13 amino acids. CDR3 sequence reads: CSVASGRGWEQFF. The CDR3 nucleotides read TGCAGCGTTGCATCCGGCAGGGGCTGGGAGCAGTTCTTC.

The chain joins TRBV12-3 or TRBV12-4 to TRBJ2-1; 10 bases match TRBD1. The CDR3 consists of 15 residues. With 5 bases clipped from V and 4 bases from J, the junction kept 5 bases outside the gene matches. The CDR3 sequence is CASSIGQGVYNEQFF. For the CDR3, the DNA is TGTGCCAGCAGTATCGGACAGGGGGTGTACAATGAGCAGTTCTTC.

V is TRBV12-3 or TRBV12-4 and J is TRBJ1-1; D gene uncertain. There are 14 residues in the CDR3. V shed 6 bases and J shed 0 bases, with 11 bases lying between them. CDR3 protein: CASRPPSMNTEAFF. The CDR3 DNA reads as TGTGCCAGCAGGCCCCCGAGCATGAACACTGAAGCTTTCTTT.

CDR3 nucleotides: TGTGCCAGCACCTGGGACAGGGGAGGGGAGCAGTACTTC. Translating gives CASTWDRGGEQYF. The chain joins TRBV6-5 to TRBJ2-5; TRBD1 matches at 10 bases. The length of the CDR3 is 13 residues. The J segment lost 11 bases and the V segment lost 7 bases, leaving 10 bases of the junction unmatched. CDR1 MNHEY and CDR2 SVGAGI come from the germline V gene.

The chain links TRBV7-2 to TRBJ2-5; D is possibly TRBD1 or TRBD2 (5 bases each). Deletions cut 4 bases from V and 3 bases from J, with 21 bases between. Germline V gives CDR1 SGHTA, CDR2 FQGNSA. This CDR3 contains 17 residues. In DNA, the CDR3 is TGTGCCAGCAGCTCCTCAACTAGGAACAGGTGGGAAGAGACCCAGTACTTC. Amino acid sequence: CASSSSTRNRWEETQYF.

This rearrangement joins TRBV7-2 to TRBJ2-1, with D possibly being TRBD1 (5 bases). The CDR3 runs to 17 residues. Trimming shortened V by 5 bases and J by 8 bases, and 25 bases separated the two germline ends. Germline CDR1 is SGHTA and CDR2 is FQGNSA. The CDR3 loop is CASSHQDNLSNCDEQFF. CDR3 bases: TGTGCCAGCAGCCACCAGGACAACCTAAGCAATTGCGATGAGCAGTTCTTC.

The gene calls are TRBV6-5 and TRBJ2-1, with a weak D call TRBD1 (5 bases). The germline CDR1 and CDR2 sequences are MNHEY and SVGAGI. V lost 2 bases to trimming and J lost 6 bases, with 11 bases between them. This CDR3 is built from 14 residues. The DNA for the CDR3 is TGTGCCAGCAGTTACGTCCAGGGCAGCAATGAGCAGTTCTTC. Translating it yields CASSYVQGSNEQFF.

The genes are TRBV10-3 and TRBJ2-3; the match to TRBD2 covers 11 bases. The trim removed 7 bases at V and 3 bases at J, leaving 6 bases unmatched. The CDR3 has 15 amino acids. Looked up from germline, CDR1 is ENHRY and CDR2 is SYGVKD. The CDR3, as DNA: TGTGCCATCATGGCGTCTAGCGGGAGGACAGATACGCAGTATTTT. Encoded protein: CAIMASSGRTDTQYF.

This clonotype was seen more than once but under ten times. In DNA form, the CDR3 reads TGCGCCAGCAGGGGCCGGGAATTAGCTAACTATGGCTACACCTTC. Amino acids: CASRGRELANYGYTF. The chain couples TRBV5-1 to TRBJ1-2; no clear D gene. The CDR3 extends over 15 amino acids. The V and J ends lost 5 bases and 0 bases respectively, with 14 bases between them. Looked up from germline, CDR1 is SGHRS and CDR2 is YFSETQ.

This clonotype was seen only a few times. The chain joins TRBV27 to TRBJ2-5; 9 bases agree with TRBD2. The CDR3 extends over 15 amino acids. The trim removed 3 bases at V and 4 bases at J, leaving 6 bases unmatched. The germline V gene has CDR1 MNHEY and CDR2 SMNVEV (reference sequence). The CDR3 protein is CASSFFNSGRETQYF. CDR3 coding DNA: TGTGCCAGCAGTTTCTTCAATAGCGGGAGAGAGACCCAGTACTTC.

This sequence joins TRBV3-1 and TRBJ2-5; 15 nucleotides agree with TRBD2. The CDR3 extends over 18 amino acids. V shed 4 bases and J 1 base; nucleotides not matched to a gene: 7. CDR1 and CDR2 from the germline V gene are LGHDT and YNNKEL (reference sequence). CDR3: CASSPRTSGRALQETQYF. The DNA for the CDR3 is TGTGCCAGCAGCCCCCGGACTAGCGGGAGGGCCCTCCAAGAGACCCAGTACTTC.

This sequence joins TRBV29-1 and TRBJ2-3; TRBD1 is a possible D gene (5 bases). The V gene's germline CDR1 is SQVTM and CDR2 ANQGSEA. The CDR3 covers 14 residues. V was trimmed by 3 bases and J by 2 bases, leaving 12 bases between them. The CDR3 DNA follows: TGCAGCGTTGAGATTCTGGACACCACAGATACGCAGTATTTT. Its translation: CSVEILDTTDTQYF.

The chain links TRBV25-1 to TRBJ2-7; D is possibly TRBD1 or TRBD2 (6 bases each). V was clipped by 4 bases and J by 5 bases, with 21 bases between them. The CDR3 has 16 residues. Germline values: CDR1 MGHDK, CDR2 SYGVNS. The CDR3 spells CASSGLRGLPWNEQYF. The CDR3, as DNA: TGTGCCAGCAGTGGGCTTCGGGGGCTTCCTTGGAACGAGCAGTACTTC.